This is a list of T cell receptor beta chains from one sample in a study of T cell responses to AZD1222 COVID-19 vaccine. Produced via immunoSEQ multiplex PCR; TCRdb's table is partial and in-frame only. The sample contains more than 150,000 clones, roughly 90% of which appear only once. The sample in question was peripheral blood, obtained on day 0 of AZD1222 vaccination. The receptors were gathered from an adult in good health. Both conserved end residues are part of each CDR3. Fields, in order: clone size, J gene, D gene, V gene, CDR3 DNA, CDR3 protein. A D gene is named only where the DNA matches it firmly. The size field is filled for only some rows; it gives once, few, many or a size class.

>.|TRBJ1-1|.|TRBV4-3
TGCGCCAGCAGCCAAGATCGGGGGGCGGCTGAAGCTTTCTTT
CASSQDRGAAEAFF
>once|TRBJ2-6|.|TRBV19
TGTGCCAGTAGTATAGGTCGGGGGTCTGAGTCTGGGGCCAACGTCCTGACTTTC
CASSIGRGSESGANVLTF
>.|TRBJ1-2|TRBD1|TRBV6-1
TGTGCCAGCAGTGAAAGGACAGGGGAGGGCTATGGCTACACCTTC
CASSERTGEGYGYTF
>.|TRBJ2-3|.|TRBV11-2
TGTGCCAGCAGCTACCGGTCCAGATTCACAGATACGCAGTATTTT
CASSYRSRFTDTQYF
>.|TRBJ2-5|.|TRBV18
TGTGCCAGCTCACCGACAGCATCCCAAGAGACCCAGTACTTC
CASSPTASQETQYF
>once|TRBJ2-3|.|TRBV7-9
TGTGCCAGCAGCTTAGGGGATTCGACAGATACGCAGTATTTT
CASSLGDSTDTQYF
>.|TRBJ2-7|TRBD2|TRBV5-1
TGCGCCAGCAGCCCACGACTAGCGGGGATTGACGAGCAGTACTTC
CASSPRLAGIDEQYF
>.|TRBJ1-5|TRBD1|TRBV9
TGTGCCAGCAGCCCGACAGGGTATAGCAATCAGCCCCAGCATTTT
CASSPTGYSNQPQHF
>.|TRBJ1-5|TRBD1|TRBV18
TGTGCCAGCTCATCGACAGGGCAGGCTCAGCCCCAGCATTTT
CASSSTGQAQPQHF
>.|TRBJ2-3|.|TRBV27
TGTGCCAGCAGCGAAAGCACAGATACGCAGTATTTT
CASSESTDTQYF
>.|TRBJ2-1|.|TRBV7-6
TGTGCCAGCAGCTTAGACCTGGGTGGGTATAGGAATGAGCAGTTCTTC
CASSLDLGGYRNEQFF
>.|TRBJ1-5|.|TRBV2
TGTGCCAGCATAGCCCAAAGAGATCAGCCCCAGCATTTT
CASIAQRDQPQHF
>.|TRBJ1-5|TRBD1|TRBV9
TGTGCCAGCAGCGCCACGACAGGGTTCAATCAGCCCCAGCATTTT
CASSATTGFNQPQHF
>once|TRBJ2-3|.|TRBV9
TGTGCCTTCGACGCCGATACGCAGTATTTT
CAFDADTQYF
>.|TRBJ1-1|TRBD1|TRBV10-1
TGCGCCAGCGTCCGACAGGGGGCAGCGTGGAACACTGAAGCTTTCTTT
CASVRQGAAWNTEAFF
>.|TRBJ1-4|TRBD1|TRBV29-1
TGCAGCGTTGGGACAGGGGGCGCGACTAATGAAAAACTGTTTTTT
CSVGTGGATNEKLFF
>.|TRBJ2-7|TRBD1|TRBV2
TGTGCCAGCAGACCCGGGACAGGGGTTATCGAGCAGTACTTC
CASRPGTGVIEQYF
>.|TRBJ2-3|.|TRBV19
TGTGCCAGTAGCCTACTACTAGTAGGCACAGATACGCAGTATTTT
CASSLLLVGTDTQYF
>.|TRBJ2-3|.|TRBV5-4
TGTGCCAGCAGCCGCACAGGTGACACAGATACGCAGTATTTT
CASSRTGDTDTQYF
>.|TRBJ2-4|TRBD1|TRBV25-1
TGTGCCAGCAGTCTAGGGACAGGGGGCAAAAACATTCAGTACTTC
CASSLGTGGKNIQYF
>.|TRBJ2-7|.|TRBV3-1/TRBV3-2
TGTGCCAGCAGCCACGGATCCGAGCAGTACTTC
CASSHGSEQYF
>.|TRBJ2-1|.|TRBV28
TGTGCCAGCAGTCCACCGGTGCGGGCTCGGTTGGATGAGCAGTTCTTC
CASSPPVRARLDEQFF
>.|TRBJ1-3|.|TRBV6-5
TGTGCCAGCAGTTACTCGGGGGCCCCCGCGGGAAACACCATATATTTT
CASSYSGAPAGNTIYF
>.|TRBJ1-4|.|TRBV2
TGTGCCAGCAGCAACACCGCAACTAATGAAAAACTGTTTTTT
CASSNTATNEKLFF
>.|TRBJ2-6|TRBD1|TRBV2
TGTGCCAGCCGGGACAGAAGCTCTGGGGCCAACGTCCTGACTTTC
CASRDRSSGANVLTF
>.|TRBJ2-1|TRBD2|TRBV7-2
TGTGCCAGCAGCCCTAGATCCCGGGAGGGAGCTAATGAGCAGTTCTTC
CASSPRSREGANEQFF
>.|TRBJ2-3|.|TRBV7-3
TGTGCCAGCAGCTTAACGTACGGCGGGGACTTCACAGATACGCAGTATTTT
CASSLTYGGDFTDTQYF
>.|TRBJ1-1|.|TRBV11-2
TGTGCCAGCAGTCTTAATACGGGGAACACTGAAGCTTTCTTT
CASSLNTGNTEAFF
>.|TRBJ1-2|.|TRBV5-1
TGCGCCAGCAGCTTGCGAAGGGATGGTGGCTACACCTTC
CASSLRRDGGYTF
>.|TRBJ2-1|.|TRBV7-9
TGTGCCAGCAGCTTATTTTCTAGGACAGTCACAAATGAGCAGTTCTTC
CASSLFSRTVTNEQFF
>.|TRBJ2-7|.|TRBV19
TGTGCCAGTAGTTCGACAGGAGCGGGGCTCTACGAGCAGTACTTC
CASSSTGAGLYEQYF
>.|TRBJ2-6|TRBD2|TRBV19
TGTGCCAGTAGTATGACTAGCGGGGGCTCTGGGGCCAACGTCCTGACTTTC
CASSMTSGGSGANVLTF
>.|TRBJ1-2|.|TRBV14
TGTGCCAGCAGCCAGTCAGGGGATATGTTCTACACCTTC
CASSQSGDMFYTF
>once|TRBJ2-4|.|TRBV19
TGTGCCAGTAGTACTCCTCGAGATGGCAAAAACATTCAGTACTTC
CASSTPRDGKNIQYF
>few|TRBJ2-1|TRBD1|TRBV2
TGTGCCAGCAGTGAAAGGACGTTGGGAGACAGGGGTTCGGGCAATGAGCAGTTCTTC
CASSERTLGDRGSGNEQFF
>.|TRBJ1-6|.|TRBV6-5
TGTGCCAGCAGGCCCTTGTTGGCGTATAATTCACCCCTCCACTTT
CASRPLLAYNSPLHF
>.|TRBJ2-5|.|TRBV29-1
TGCAGCGCTATACGAGGGGAAGAGACCCAGTACTTC
CSAIRGEETQYF
>.|TRBJ2-1|.|TRBV7-6
TGTGCCAGCAGCCCCTCGTCAGCGGGCAGCTCCTACAATGAGCAGTTCTTC
CASSPSSAGSSYNEQFF
>.|TRBJ1-6|.|TRBV5-4
TGTGCCAGCAGCAGCCAGGGATATGTGGATTCACCCCTCCACTTT
CASSSQGYVDSPLHF
>once|TRBJ1-5|TRBD1|TRBV19
TGTGCCAGTAGCCGAACAGGGGGGAACAATCAGCCCCAGCATTTT
CASSRTGGNNQPQHF
>.|TRBJ2-5|.|TRBV5-1
TGCGCCAGCAGCTTCGGGGCCCAAGAGACCCAGTACTTC
CASSFGAQETQYF